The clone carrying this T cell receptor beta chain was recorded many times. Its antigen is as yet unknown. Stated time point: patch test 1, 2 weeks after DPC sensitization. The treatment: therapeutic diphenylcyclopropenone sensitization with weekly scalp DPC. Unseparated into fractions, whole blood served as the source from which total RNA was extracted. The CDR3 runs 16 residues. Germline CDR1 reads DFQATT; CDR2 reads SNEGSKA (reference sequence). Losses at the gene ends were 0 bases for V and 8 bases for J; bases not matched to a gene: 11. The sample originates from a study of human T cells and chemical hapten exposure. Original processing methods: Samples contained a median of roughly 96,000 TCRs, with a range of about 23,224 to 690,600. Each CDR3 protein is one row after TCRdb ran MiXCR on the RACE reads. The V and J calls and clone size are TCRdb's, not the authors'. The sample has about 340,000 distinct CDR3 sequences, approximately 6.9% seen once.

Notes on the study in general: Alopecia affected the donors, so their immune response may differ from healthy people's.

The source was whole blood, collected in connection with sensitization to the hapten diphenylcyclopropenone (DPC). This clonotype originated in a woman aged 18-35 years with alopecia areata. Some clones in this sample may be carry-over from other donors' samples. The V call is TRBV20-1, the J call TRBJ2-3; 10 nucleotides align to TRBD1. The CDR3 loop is CSARERTGGKPTTQYF. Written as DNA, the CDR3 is TGCAGTGCTAGAGAAAGGACAGGGGGAAAACCTACTACGCAGTATTTT.